One and the same sample provided the 8 T cell receptor beta chains below, sequenced in a study of cytomegalovirus exposure and HLA in healthy donors. The PCR made use of 60 Vbeta and 13 Jbeta primers. Clones were read by immunoSEQ multiplex PCR, and TCRdb kept only the in-frame ones, dropping some. This sample has around 140,000 clones; around 9% occur once, and the top ten carry more than 6.5%. Sequenced sample: PBMCs. Receptor source: a woman between 35 and 50 years old in good health and CMV-seropositive.

This chain connects TRBV9 to TRBJ1-2; maybe TRBD1 (5 bases). Trimming took off 4 bases at V and 1 base at J, with 8 bases between the two ends. The CDR3 consists of 13 residues. Looked up from germline, CDR1 is SGDLS and CDR2 is YYNGEE. The CDR3 protein is CASSLQGNYGYTF. The CDR3 DNA follows: TGTGCCAGCAGCCTTCAGGGTAACTATGGCTACACCTTC. Drawing the rest from reference TRBV9 and TRBJ1-2, the complete variable domain is DSGVTQTPKHLITATGQRVTLRCSPRSGDLSVYWYQQSLDQGLQFLIQYYNGEERAKGNILERFSAQQFPDLHSELNLSSLELGDSALYFCASSLQGNYGYTFGSGTRLTVV.

This clone was detected a few times. CDR3 sequence reads: CASKGTGLYNQPQHF. The DNA of the CDR3 is TGTGCCAGTAAAGGAACAGGGCTTTACAATCAGCCCCAGCATTTT. This chain links TRBV19 with TRBJ1-5; a possible D gene is TRBD1 (6 bases). Germline V gene lookup returns CDR1 LNHDA and CDR2 SQIVND (reference sequence). The CDR3 extends over 15 amino acids. V dropped 7 bases and J dropped 3 bases, with 16 bases sitting between them.

CDR3 DNA: TGTGCCAGCAGTCCAGCCGGGAGACGGGGGACTGAAGCTTTCTTT. Its translation is CASSPAGRRGTEAFF. V is TRBV6-5 and J is TRBJ1-1, with D tentatively TRBD1 (5 bases). V gave up 5 bases and J gave up 5 bases, with 18 bases separating them. The CDR3 has 15 residues. Germline assignment: CDR1 MNHEY and CDR2 SVGAGI.

This CDR3 reads CASSLAARGLTDTQYF. In DNA, the CDR3 is TGTGCCAGCAGCTTAGCGGCCAGGGGTCTCACAGATACGCAGTATTTT. This chain links TRBV7-9 with TRBJ2-3, with D perhaps TRBD1 (6 bases). The CDR3 runs to 16 residues. CDR1 is SEHNR, CDR2 FQNEAQ, per germline (reference sequence). Trimming took 0 bases from V and 2 from J, leaving 12 bases between them.

In DNA form, the CDR3 reads TGTGCCAGCAGCCCATCCGGGACAGGCCCCATCGTGCAGTACTTC. This sequence encodes CASSPSGTGPIVQYF. J is TRBJ2-7 and V is TRBV5-4; 8 bases agree with TRBD1. The CDR3 consists of 15 residues. Trimming cost V 4 bases and J 9 bases; bases outside gene matches: 15. The V gene's germline CDR1 is SGHNT and CDR2 YYREEE (reference sequence).

This clone was recorded a few times. The chain employs TRBV19 and TRBJ1-2, with TRBD1 as a possible D gene (5 bases). V was shortened by 3 bases and J by 4 bases, with 12 bases between the two germline ends. CDR1 LNHDA and CDR2 SQIVND come from the germline V gene (reference sequence). The CDR3 runs 14 residues. CDR3 residues: CASSMVQGLYGYTF. The CDR3 DNA is TGTGCCAGTAGTATGGTCCAGGGCCTCTATGGCTACACCTTC.

The rearrangement links TRBV7-2 to TRBJ2-7, with 11 bases identical to TRBD2. The V gene end was trimmed by 8 bases and the J gene end by 4 bases; junction bases not matched to a gene: 7. The germline CDR1 and CDR2 sequences are SGHTA and FQGNSA. The CDR3 sequence is 14 residues long. The CDR3 sequence: CASERLAGGYEQYF. The CDR3 region has the DNA TGTGCCAGCGAGAGGCTAGCGGGGGGTTACGAGCAGTACTTC.

The J gene is TRBJ2-7, the V gene TRBV2; D gene ambiguous. From germline, CDR1 is SNHLY and CDR2 FYNNEI. This CDR3 region has 12 residues. V lost 6 bases, J lost 2 bases, and 8 bases lay in between. The CDR3 nucleotides are TGTGCCAGCAGAATGGCGGCCTACGAGCAGTACTTC. Amino acids: CASRMAAYEQYF.